This is a list of T cell receptor beta chains from one sample in a study of OX40 agonist ivuxolimab in advanced cancers. Only in-frame clones appear in the TCRdb table, and some are missing; sequencing was by immunoSEQ multiplex PCR. The sample includes 63,000 or so clones, around nine tenths of them seen just once. Sequencing was performed on CD4+ or CD8+ T cells sorted from blood, taken in a trial of the OX40 agonist ivuxolimab. These receptors were collected from an adult with an advanced solid tumor such as melanoma, head and neck, liver or kidney cancer. CDR3s include the opening cysteine and the closing phenylalanine or tryptophan. A clone size is listed for some rows: how often the clone was seen (once, few, many), or a class if it is expanded.

abundance,v_gene,j_gene,CDR3aa
.,TRBV5-6,TRBJ1-1,CASSLSGFRGAFF
.,TRBV6-6,TRBJ2-7,CASSYANQQGAIEQYF
once,TRBV28,TRBJ1-2,CASSETALVRGYTF
.,TRBV6-5,TRBJ2-1,CASSYVGEQFF
.,TRBV19,TRBJ2-5,CASSIGSGTWETQYF
.,TRBV11-1,TRBJ2-5,CASSRTGGKETQYF
.,TRBV7-3,TRBJ2-3,CASSPTGNADTQYF
once,TRBV5-1,TRBJ1-2,CASSLELDGYTF
.,TRBV7-9,TRBJ2-7,CASSLGESMYF
.,TRBV2,TRBJ2-1,CASSEVTSASYNEQFF
once,TRBV10-3,TRBJ1-2,CAISWDREVHGYTF
.,TRBV5-1,TRBJ2-3,CASSLQGRFTDTQYF
.,TRBV18,TRBJ1-5,CASSPNGRGQPQHF
.,TRBV7-9,TRBJ2-7,CASSLGGTGEKQYF
.,TRBV27,TRBJ2-3,CASSSTEADTQYF
.,TRBV28,TRBJ2-7,CASTQPGGGSYEQYF
.,TRBV18,TRBJ2-7,CASSQPGLDRGHEQYF
once,TRBV6-5,TRBJ1-1,CASGGTGGTEAFF
.,TRBV7-2,TRBJ2-6,CASSPPGFSGANVLTF
.,TRBV7-2,TRBJ2-3,CASSLGERTGGVADTQYF
.,TRBV10-3,TRBJ1-5,CAIGLGDGNQPQHF
once,TRBV7-5,TRBJ1-1,CARSPGPLNTEAFF
.,TRBV2,TRBJ1-1,CASPLGLEGTEAFF
few,TRBV5-1,TRBJ2-3,CASSLALRGGTDTQYF
.,TRBV4-3,TRBJ2-1,CASSQGYLSGQNDNEQFF
.,TRBV11-2,TRBJ2-7,CASSSRVEDYEQYF
.,TRBV5-1,TRBJ1-3,CASSPSQGGNTIYF
.,TRBV2,TRBJ2-6,CASTGTGGVGANVLTF
.,TRBV20-1,TRBJ2-3,CSARSTDTQYF
.,TRBV9,TRBJ2-2,CASSPGTSGSHTGELFF
.,TRBV10-1,TRBJ2-2,CASSDSEGARTGELFF
.,TRBV9,TRBJ1-4,CASSLQGLGEKLFF
.,TRBV9,TRBJ1-3,CASTPSGAHRNTIYF
.,TRBV5-7,TRBJ1-1,CASSSTGDMNTEAFF
.,TRBV7-2,TRBJ1-2,CASSLGEGRVLGYTF
.,TRBV4-1,TRBJ2-7,CASSQVIGLDYEQYF
.,TRBV6-5,TRBJ1-6,CASSYSWRENSPLHF
.,TRBV6-1,TRBJ1-2,CASSAEGAGNYGYTF
.,TRBV7-6,TRBJ2-1,CASSPRPGGNEQFF
.,TRBV6-1,TRBJ1-3,CASSESGTSGNTIYF
.,TRBV2,TRBJ2-4,CASSVRTGGENIQYF
.,TRBV15,TRBJ2-3,CATSREEDTQYF
.,TRBV30,TRBJ2-7,CASTGVGSSYEQYF
.,TRBV5-1,TRBJ2-5,CASSWSGLAGVQETQYF
.,TRBV6-1,TRBJ2-5,CASSMLEQETQYF
.,TRBV19,TRBJ2-1,CASRETDEQFF
.,TRBV7-2,TRBJ2-7,CASSFGQHYEQYF
.,TRBV11-2,TRBJ2-5,CASSFTGGGETQYF
.,TRBV18,TRBJ1-1,CASSQQGDTEAFF